This T cell receptor beta chain was found in a study of regulatory T cells in long-lasting Graves disease. CDR3 regions were amplified by Arm-PCR using iRepertoire HTBI primers to build TCR beta libraries. TCRdb called the multiplex PCR reads again in MiXCR, with one record for every CDR3 protein. The sample lists hundreds of thousands of distinct CDR3 sequences, roughly a sixth occurring once. Regarding time point: newly diagnosed GD, antithyroid drugs for less than 3 months. The TCR library was made from RNA extracted from PBMCs. V dropped 1 base and J dropped 3 bases, with 12 bases sitting between them. This CDR3 region has 16 residues. CDR1 and CDR2 (germline): SEHNR, FQNEAQ (reference sequence). This clonotype was seen many times.

The rearrangement uses TRBV7-9 and TRBJ1-4, with D tentatively TRBD1 (5 bases). Sequencing used peripheral blood mononuclear cells (PBMCs), obtained at new diagnosis, from a patient treated with antithyroid drugs. The receptor comes from a female donor with Graves disease. CDR3 protein: CASSLDGAVANEKLFF. CDR3 in DNA: TGTGCCAGCAGCTTAGATGGGGCCGTAGCTAATGAAAAACTGTTTTTT.